The 7 T cell receptor beta chains listed next were all sequenced from one sample in a study of shared clonotypes between healthy human individuals. TCRdb keeps only in-frame clones here, not all; method: immunoSEQ multiplex PCR. This table has about 320,000 clones, around 90% appearing once. The sequenced material came from memory CD8+ T cells sorted from blood. Specified subset: CD45RO+ cells pooled with CCR7-negative TemRA cells. Receptor source: a man younger than 35 in good health.

The chain has TRBV9 and TRBJ2-2; D unclear. This CDR3 comprises 13 residues. Looked up from germline, CDR1 is SGDLS and CDR2 is YYNGEE. V lost 0 bases and J 6 bases, leaving 6 bases between the germline ends. CDR3 bases: TGTGCCAGCAGCGTAGGCTGGGCCGGGGAGCTGTTTTTT. Translated: CASSVGWAGELFF.

This chain joins TRBV6-6 and TRBJ2-2; D gene unclear. The V end lost 0 bases, the J end lost 3 bases, and 8 bases lay between the germline ends. Germline CDR1 is MNHNY and CDR2 is SVGAGI (reference sequence). The CDR3 has 15 residues. DNA of the CDR3: TGTGCCAGCAGTTACTCCCCGGCCGACACCGGGGAGCTGTTTTTT. Protein product: CASSYSPADTGELFF.

This clone came up a few times. The chain joins TRBV9 to TRBJ2-2, with 8 bases fitting TRBD1. This CDR3 contains 17 residues. The J segment lost 4 bases and the V segment lost 0 bases, leaving 8 bases of the junction unmatched. Germline lookup yields CDR1 SGDLS and CDR2 YYNGEE. CDR3 DNA sequence: TGTGCCAGCAGCGTAGAAGTCCAGGGGGCGCTCACCGGGGAGCTGTTTTTT. It specifies CASSVEVQGALTGELFF.

The chain employs TRBV4-3 and TRBJ1-4; no clear D. The CDR3 has 16 amino acids. Germline V gene data show CDR1 as LGHNA and CDR2 as YSLEER. The ends were cut back, 4 bases at V and 5 bases at J, with 17 bases in the middle. This CDR3 is CASSLGDESPNEKLFF. CDR3 DNA sequence: TGCGCCAGCAGCCTCGGCGACGAGTCACCAAATGAAAAACTGTTTTTT.

V usage is TRBV2 and J usage is TRBJ2-7; the D gene is possibly TRBD1 (6 bases). V lost 4 bases, J lost 0 bases, and 7 bases lay in between. This CDR3 is built from 13 residues. In germline, CDR1 is SNHLY, CDR2 FYNNEI. The CDR3 region is CASSGGPSYEQYF. In nucleotides, the CDR3 is TGTGCCAGCAGTGGGGGGCCCTCCTACGAGCAGTACTTC.

V usage is TRBV6-1 and J usage is TRBJ1-4; the match to TRBD1 covers 10 bases. This CDR3 comprises 15 residues. The V gene's germline CDR1 is MNHNS and CDR2 SASEGT. V shed 3 bases, J shed 8 bases, and the junction held 6 bases outside the gene matches. Written as DNA, the CDR3 is TGTGCCAGCAGTGACTGGGACAGGGGTACGGAAAAACTGTTTTTT. It codes for CASSDWDRGTEKLFF.

The V and J genes are TRBV6-5 and TRBJ2-7, with a possible D match to TRBD2 (6 bases). CDR3 length: 12 amino acids. V was clipped by 8 bases and J by 7 bases, with 15 bases between them. CDR1 is MNHEY and CDR2 is SVGAGI in the germline V gene. The DNA for the CDR3 is TGTGCCAGCGAGAACGTTGGGGGGGAGCAGTACTTC. Its translation is CASENVGGEQYF.